The rows below give T cell receptor beta chains drawn from one sample of a study of OX40 agonist ivuxolimab in advanced cancers. Clones were sequenced by immunoSEQ multiplex PCR, and TCRdb holds only the in-frame ones, with some missing. This sample has some 80,000 clones; 90% to 95% occur once, and the top ten carry around 20%. The material was CD4+ or CD8+ T cells sorted from blood, obtained in a trial of the OX40 agonist ivuxolimab. The receptors come from an adult with an advanced solid tumor such as melanoma, head and neck, liver or kidney cancer. The CDR3 runs from the conserved cysteine through the conserved F or W. The D gene is left open where the match is weak. Clone size is given for some rows only: seen once, a few or many times, or a class if the clone is expanded.

size	J	V	D	DNA	CDR3
NA	TRBJ2-3	TRBV19	NA	TGTGCCAGTAGTATGTCGTCCACGGATACGCAGTATTTT	CASSMSSTDTQYF
once	TRBJ2-3	TRBV9	TRBD2	TGTGCCAGCAGCATAGCGGGAGGGATCACAGATACGCAGTATTTT	CASSIAGGITDTQYF
NA	TRBJ1-3	TRBV7-6	TRBD1	TGTGCCAGCAGCCCTGTGGGACAGAACTCTGGAAACACCATATATTTT	CASSPVGQNSGNTIYF
NA	TRBJ2-7	TRBV7-9	NA	TGTGCCAGCAGCTTACCTGAGTACGAGCAGTACTTC	CASSLPEYEQYF
few	TRBJ1-1	TRBV5-1	NA	TGCGCCAGCAGCTTAGGTGTAAACACTGAAGCTTTCTTT	CASSLGVNTEAFF
many	TRBJ2-7	TRBV15	TRBD1	TGTGCCACCAGCAGAGATGCAGGGACAGGGGGCTACGAGCAGTACTTC	CATSRDAGTGGYEQYF
NA	TRBJ2-7	TRBV9	NA	TGTGCCAGCAGCGTAGATGGGGGAGGACCTTACGAGCAGTACTTC	CASSVDGGGPYEQYF
NA	TRBJ2-7	TRBV6-6	NA	TGTGCCAGCAGTTACTCGATAAGGTATGTTGTGTACGAGCAGTACTTC	CASSYSIRYVVYEQYF
once	TRBJ2-2	TRBV5-1	NA	TGCGCCAGCAGCTTGGGTCCGGGGCTGAACACCGGGGAGCTGTTTTTT	CASSLGPGLNTGELFF
NA	TRBJ2-7	TRBV11-2	NA	TGTGCCAGCAGCTTGGCCCCCCCTAGCAGTTCCTACGAGCAGTACTTC	CASSLAPPSSSYEQYF
once	TRBJ1-5	TRBV27	TRBD1	TGTGCCAGCAGCTCCCGACAGGGAGGCAATCAGCCCCAGCATTTT	CASSSRQGGNQPQHF
once	TRBJ1-1	TRBV4-3	TRBD1	TGCGCCAGCAGCCGGGACAGAGGGACTGAAGCTTTCTTT	CASSRDRGTEAFF
NA	TRBJ1-1	TRBV4-1	NA	TGCGCCAGCAGCCAAGCACGGGGGTTGAACACTGAAGCTTTCTTT	CASSQARGLNTEAFF
NA	TRBJ2-3	TRBV19	TRBD2	TGTGCCAGTATGGGACTAGCGGGAGGGACAGATACGCAGTATTTT	CASMGLAGGTDTQYF
NA	TRBJ2-6	TRBV9	NA	TGTGCCAGCAGCCCGAACTCTGGGGCCAACGTCCTGACTTTC	CASSPNSGANVLTF
NA	TRBJ2-1	TRBV4-2	NA	TGTGCCAGCAGCCAGACTAGTGCCTACAATGAGCAGTTCTTC	CASSQTSAYNEQFF
NA	TRBJ1-5	TRBV7-9	NA	TGTGCCAGCAGCCATGGGGGGGGAGCGTATAGCAATCAGCCCCAGCATTTT	CASSHGGGAYSNQPQHF
NA	TRBJ2-7	TRBV29-1	TRBD1	TGCAGCGTTGAGGACAGGGGACTACCCTACGAGCAGTACTTC	CSVEDRGLPYEQYF
NA	TRBJ2-6	TRBV6-5	NA	TGTGCCAGCAGTCCAGGGCCTGGGGCCAACGTCCTGACTTTC	CASSPGPGANVLTF
NA	TRBJ1-1	TRBV5-6	NA	TGTGCCAGCAGCTCCAGGGGCTACACTGAAGCTTTCTTT	CASSSRGYTEAFF
NA	TRBJ2-2	TRBV9	TRBD1	TGTGCCAGCAGCAGGGGGCTAGCTAGTCCCGGGGAGCTGTTTTTT	CASSRGLASPGELFF
NA	TRBJ2-7	TRBV15	TRBD1	TGTGCCACCAGCAGGGCGGCAGGGGGCTCCTACGAGCAGTACTTC	CATSRAAGGSYEQYF
NA	TRBJ2-7	TRBV10-3	NA	TGTGCCATCAGGGGGGATGACTCCTACGAGCAGTACTTC	CAIRGDDSYEQYF
NA	TRBJ2-1	TRBV4-1	NA	TGCGCCAGCAGCCAAGTTAACAATGAGCAGTTCTTC	CASSQVNNEQFF
NA	TRBJ1-1	TRBV28	NA	TGTGCCAGCAGTTTTTTGAGGGATAGGCTCGACACTGAAGCTTTCTTT	CASSFLRDRLDTEAFF
NA	TRBJ1-1	TRBV4-1	TRBD1	TGCGCCAGCAGGACAGGGCCAACTGAAGCTTTCTTT	CASRTGPTEAFF
NA	TRBJ2-7	TRBV5-5	NA	TGTGCCAGCAGCGGGTGGGGCGACGTCTACGAGCAGTACTTC	CASSGWGDVYEQYF
NA	TRBJ2-5	TRBV19	TRBD2	TGTGCCAGTAGTATAACCCCTCCCGGGGTAGCGGGGGGAGAAGAGACCCAGTACTTC	CASSITPPGVAGGEETQYF
NA	TRBJ1-2	TRBV12-5	NA	TGTGCTAGTGGTTTGACAGTTGACGGCTACACCTTC	CASGLTVDGYTF
NA	TRBJ2-3	TRBV5-1	NA	TGCGCCAGCAGCTTGGAAACGGCAGATACGCAGTATTTT	CASSLETADTQYF
NA	TRBJ2-7	TRBV7-9	NA	TGTGCCAGCAGCTTGCCCCAGGGGCGCGAGCAGTACTTC	CASSLPQGREQYF
NA	TRBJ2-1	TRBV10-3	TRBD2	TGTGCCATCAGTGAGGCAACTAGCGGGAGGGCCTATGAGCAGTTCTTC	CAISEATSGRAYEQFF
once	TRBJ2-7	TRBV7-9	NA	TGTGCCAGCAGCTATCCCTTGAGGGGGACCTACGAGCAGTACTTC	CASSYPLRGTYEQYF
NA	TRBJ2-7	TRBV27	NA	TGTGCCAGCAGTTTATTCCCAGGGGCTACAGGGGCGGGAGAGCAGTACTTC	CASSLFPGATGAGEQYF
once	TRBJ2-5	TRBV6-5	TRBD2	TGTGCCAGCAGTTACCCTAGCGGAGAGACCCAGTACTTC	CASSYPSGETQYF
NA	TRBJ1-1	TRBV27	NA	TGTGCCAGCAGGTCCCGGACAGACCTGAACACTGAAGCTTTCTTT	CASRSRTDLNTEAFF
NA	TRBJ2-1	TRBV5-5	TRBD1	TGTGCCAGCAGCTTGGAACAGGGGGCGGCGTACAATGAGCAGTTCTTC	CASSLEQGAAYNEQFF
NA	TRBJ1-1	TRBV11-2	NA	TGTGCCAGCAGCTCCCTAGGCCGAGGAGGGGGCACTGAAGCTTTCTTT	CASSSLGRGGGTEAFF
few	TRBJ1-1	TRBV7-9	NA	TGTGCCAGCAGCTTAGCAAGTGGGCGTAACACTGAAGCTTTCTTT	CASSLASGRNTEAFF
few	TRBJ2-5	TRBV5-4	TRBD2	TGTGCCAGCAGCTTGTCAGGGAGGGTTTCAGAGACCCAGTACTTC	CASSLSGRVSETQYF
once	TRBJ2-5	TRBV21-1	NA	TGTGCCAGCAGCTCCTGGGCCGGGCCGTTATTAGGGGAGACCCAGTACTTC	CASSSWAGPLLGETQYF
once	TRBJ2-7	TRBV6-6	NA	TGTGCCAGCAGTTCCCGGGCAGCCGGGGCCCCCTACGAGCAGTACTTC	CASSSRAAGAPYEQYF
NA	TRBJ1-1	TRBV6-1	NA	TGTGCCAGCACCGTCGGGGGTTGGACTGAAGCTTTCTTT	CASTVGGWTEAFF
NA	TRBJ2-1	TRBV10-3	TRBD2	TGTGCCATCAGCCCCGCGGGGGGCGGTGGGAATGAGCAGTTCTTC	CAISPAGGGGNEQFF
NA	TRBJ2-7	TRBV5-1	NA	TGCGCCAGCAGCTTGGAACGGGGAACCCACTACGAGCAGTACTTC	CASSLERGTHYEQYF
NA	TRBJ2-1	TRBV7-9	TRBD2	TGTGCCAGCAGCTGGACTAGCGGGACCCATGAGCAGTTCTTC	CASSWTSGTHEQFF
NA	TRBJ2-3	TRBV7-6	TRBD2	TGTGCCAGCAGCTTAGATCTAGCGGGAGGCGCAGATACGCAGTATTTT	CASSLDLAGGADTQYF
NA	TRBJ1-2	TRBV6-5	TRBD1	TGTGCCAGCAGTGAGCCGGGACAGAACTATGGCTACACCTTC	CASSEPGQNYGYTF
NA	TRBJ2-5	TRBV6-5	NA	TGTGCCAGCAGTTACACAGGGGCTAGCGGAAAAGAGACCCAGTACTTC	CASSYTGASGKETQYF
NA	TRBJ1-1	TRBV6-6	NA	TGTGCCAGCAGTTCCACCCAAGGGGCACAAGCTTTCTTT	CASSSTQGAQAFF
NA	TRBJ2-7	TRBV5-6	NA	TGTGCCAGCGGCTATGGGGACATCTCCTACGAGCAGTACTTC	CASGYGDISYEQYF
NA	TRBJ1-1	TRBV19	NA	TGTGCCAGTAGCGTCCAGGGCTCTGGGGACACTGAAGCTTTCTTT	CASSVQGSGDTEAFF
NA	TRBJ2-7	TRBV7-6	NA	TGTGCCAGCAGCTTAGAGACAGGAGGGGCCATGGTAGGGCAGTACTTC	CASSLETGGAMVGQYF
NA	TRBJ2-2	TRBV5-8	NA	TGTGCCAGCAGCTTGGCGGCGGGAATGAACACCGGGGAGCTGTTTTTT	CASSLAAGMNTGELFF
NA	TRBJ1-6	TRBV9	TRBD1	TGTGCCAGCAGCGTAGGGGGGGGACAGGGGAATTCACCCCTCCACTTT	CASSVGGGQGNSPLHF
NA	TRBJ2-3	TRBV11-2	TRBD1	TGTGCCAGCAGCTTAGAGGGACAGGGGGTCGCAGATACGCAGTATTTT	CASSLEGQGVADTQYF
NA	TRBJ2-2	TRBV5-1	TRBD1	TGCGCCAGCAGCCATTTACCGGGACAGACACCTAACACCGGGGAGCTGTTTTTT	CASSHLPGQTPNTGELFF
NA	TRBJ2-4	TRBV5-1	NA	TGCGCCAGCAGCTTGGTCACAGGGCCCTTCTCCAAAAACATTCAGTACTTC	CASSLVTGPFSKNIQYF
NA	TRBJ2-7	TRBV2	TRBD1	TGTGCCAGCAGTGCTTGGGGGACAGGGCGCAACGAGCAGTACTTC	CASSAWGTGRNEQYF